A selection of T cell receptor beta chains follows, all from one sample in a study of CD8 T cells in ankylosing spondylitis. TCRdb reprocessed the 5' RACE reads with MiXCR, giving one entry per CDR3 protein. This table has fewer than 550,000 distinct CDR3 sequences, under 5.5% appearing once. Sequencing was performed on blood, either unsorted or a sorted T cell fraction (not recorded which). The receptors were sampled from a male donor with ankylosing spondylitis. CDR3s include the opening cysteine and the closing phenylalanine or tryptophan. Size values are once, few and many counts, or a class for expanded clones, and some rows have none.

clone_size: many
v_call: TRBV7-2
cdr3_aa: CASSPDGISYGYTF

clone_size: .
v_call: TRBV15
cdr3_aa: CATSRDRGFQFF

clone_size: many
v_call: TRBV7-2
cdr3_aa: CASSVSWGEQFF

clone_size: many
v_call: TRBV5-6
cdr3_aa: CASMGLRTDTQYF

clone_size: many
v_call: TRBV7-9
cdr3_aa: CASSIRTSGSSGEQFF

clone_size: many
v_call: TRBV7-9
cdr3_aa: CASSLGGGEWNIQYF

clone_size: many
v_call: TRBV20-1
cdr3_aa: CSARNYWTDIVEAFF

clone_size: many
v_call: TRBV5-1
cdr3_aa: CASSLLPRGDTDTQYF

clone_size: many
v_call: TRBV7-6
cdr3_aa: CASMLAGRHEQYF

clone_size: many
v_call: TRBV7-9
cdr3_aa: CASSLDRNLEAFF

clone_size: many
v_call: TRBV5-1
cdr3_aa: CASSDQGNTEAFF

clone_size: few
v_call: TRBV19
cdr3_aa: CASSQANPGTGGQRNIQYF

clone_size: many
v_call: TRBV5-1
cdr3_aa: CASSGGGYTEAFF

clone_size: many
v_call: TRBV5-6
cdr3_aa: CASSLYDRGRLDEQFF

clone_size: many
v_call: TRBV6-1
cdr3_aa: CASRMTGTNTGELFF

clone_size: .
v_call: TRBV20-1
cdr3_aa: CSAREQLAGGYNEQFF

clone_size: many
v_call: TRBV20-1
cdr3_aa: CSASEGQRNEQYF

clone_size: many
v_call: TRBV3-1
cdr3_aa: CASRFRDTEAFF

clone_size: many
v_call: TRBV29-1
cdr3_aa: CSVAPGQYQETQYF

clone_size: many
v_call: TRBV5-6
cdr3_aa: CASSSRRVTVGSTDTQYF

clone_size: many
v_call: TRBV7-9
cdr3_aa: CASSFHDSTEAFF

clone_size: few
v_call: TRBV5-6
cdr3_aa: CASSLGSGRYNEQFF

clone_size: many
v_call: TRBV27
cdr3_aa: CASSFKSNQPQHF

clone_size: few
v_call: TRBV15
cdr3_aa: CATSGRAGRGTDTQYF

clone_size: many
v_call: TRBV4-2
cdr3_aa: CASSLGLGGETQYF

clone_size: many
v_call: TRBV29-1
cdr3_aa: CSVPHRGNRYEQYF

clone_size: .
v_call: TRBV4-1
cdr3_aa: CASSRGLGAYEQYF

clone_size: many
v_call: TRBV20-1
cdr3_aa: CSAKGGLTDTQYF

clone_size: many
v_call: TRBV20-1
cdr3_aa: CSARAPGETQYF

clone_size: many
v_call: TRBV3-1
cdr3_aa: CASSQDYRGGNQPQHF

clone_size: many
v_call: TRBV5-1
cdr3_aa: CASSLAPPGELFF

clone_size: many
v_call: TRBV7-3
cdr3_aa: CASSNPGEKGENNSPLHF

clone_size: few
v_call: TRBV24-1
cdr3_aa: CATSDFGDQETQYF

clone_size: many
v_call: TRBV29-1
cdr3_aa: CSVGRGVIGYGYTF

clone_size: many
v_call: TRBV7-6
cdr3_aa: CASTQLAGSTSYNEQFF

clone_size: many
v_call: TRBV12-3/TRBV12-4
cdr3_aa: CASSFRLNTEAFF

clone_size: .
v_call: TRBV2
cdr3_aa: CASSDSLRGNQPQHF

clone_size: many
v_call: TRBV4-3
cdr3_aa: CASSQGQNMNTEAFF

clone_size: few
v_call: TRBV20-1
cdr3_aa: CSARPSGLLNQPQHF

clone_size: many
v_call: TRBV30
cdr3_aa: CAWSRPPTTNYGYTF

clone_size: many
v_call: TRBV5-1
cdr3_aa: CASSSKRQGPFTDTQYF

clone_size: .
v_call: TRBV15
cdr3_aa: CATSRGSSYNQPQHF

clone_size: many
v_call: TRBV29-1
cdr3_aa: CSGTYLNEQFF

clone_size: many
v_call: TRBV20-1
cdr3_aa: CGGTSSYNSPLHF

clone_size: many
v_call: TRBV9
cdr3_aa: CASSVDRGSGETQYF

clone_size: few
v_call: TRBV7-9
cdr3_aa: CASSYLGRGSGEKLFF

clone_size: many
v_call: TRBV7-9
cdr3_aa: CASSRTTEAETQYF

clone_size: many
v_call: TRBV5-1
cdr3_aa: CASSLTNPIKNIQYF

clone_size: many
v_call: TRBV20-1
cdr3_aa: CSARSVNTGELFF

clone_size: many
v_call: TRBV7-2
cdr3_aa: CASSPGLNTIYF

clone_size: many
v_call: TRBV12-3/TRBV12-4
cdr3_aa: CASRPGGSGANVLTF

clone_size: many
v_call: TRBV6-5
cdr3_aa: CASSFPPGQGNGYTF

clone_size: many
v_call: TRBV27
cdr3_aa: CASSPRGINSGNTIYF

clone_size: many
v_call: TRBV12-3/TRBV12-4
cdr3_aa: CASRSWVPLSPGRTKNIQYF

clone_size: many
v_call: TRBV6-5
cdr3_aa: CASSTRDGHYEQYF

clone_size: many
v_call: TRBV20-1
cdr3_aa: CSATRTRGASYEQYF

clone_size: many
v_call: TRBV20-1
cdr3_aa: CSARDRLTDTQYF

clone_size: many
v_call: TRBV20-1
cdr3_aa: CSARRVASDTQYF

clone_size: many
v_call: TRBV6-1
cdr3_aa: CASRPRTSGRQETGELFF

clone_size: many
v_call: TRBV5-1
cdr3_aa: CASSPQAGTDTQYF